The clone carrying this T cell receptor beta chain is medium-sized. Its specificity is unknown. The library was designed around alpha chains, so this beta chain is a stray read whose abundance carries little weight. These data belong to a study of spatial heterogeneity in lung cancer. Across the whole study: There was a strong correlation between the counts of TCR transcripts measured in tumor regions and a T cell transcriptional module score that was calculated from matched bulk RNA-seq.

Germline assignment: CDR1 SGDLS and CDR2 YYNGEE. The CDR3 spans 13 residues. V was pared by 7 bases and J by 4 bases, with 3 bases of the junction left unmatched. Time point noted: sample taken at primary tumor resection. Patients with untreated early-stage non-small cell lung cancer, numbering roughly 69, were the donors. The authors sequenced whole RNA from tumor, nontumor lung or frozen PBMC without sorting. Overall study findings and caveats: It was found that expanded intratumoral alpha and beta TCR counts tracked tumor mutation counts.

Unique molecular identifiers tagged every individual TCR cDNA molecule. TCRdb re-called the 5' RACE reads with MiXCR, one entry per CDR3 protein. The sample yields over 10,000 distinct CDR3 sequences, about 6% seen once. The chain joins TRBV9 to TRBJ2-2, with 8 bases identical to TRBD2. The sequences come from lung tumor tissue, collected at surgery. The sequence was obtained from a female donor with early-stage non-small cell lung cancer. The CDR3, as DNA: TGTGCCAGCCGGGGGGGCCTCACCGGGGAGCTGTTTTTT. Protein: CASRGGLTGELFF. Variable domain in full (rest from reference TRBV9 and TRBJ2-2): DSGVTQTPKHLITATGQRVTLRCSPRSGDLSVYWYQQSLDQGLQFLIQYYNGEERAKGNILERFSAQQFPDLHSELNLSSLELGDSALYFCASRGGLTGELFFGEGSRLTVL.